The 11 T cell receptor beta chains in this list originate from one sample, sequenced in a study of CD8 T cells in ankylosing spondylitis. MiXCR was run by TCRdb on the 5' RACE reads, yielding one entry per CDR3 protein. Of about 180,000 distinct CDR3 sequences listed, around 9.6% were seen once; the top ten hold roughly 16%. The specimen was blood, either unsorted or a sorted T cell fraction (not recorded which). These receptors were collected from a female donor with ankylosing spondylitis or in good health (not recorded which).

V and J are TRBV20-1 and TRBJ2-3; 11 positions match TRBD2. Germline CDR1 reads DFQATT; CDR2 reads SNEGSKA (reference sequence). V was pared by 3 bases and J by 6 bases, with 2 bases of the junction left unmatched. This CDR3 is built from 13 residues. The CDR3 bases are TGCAGTGCTAGTAGCGGGAGGGTCGATACGCAGTATTTT. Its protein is CSASSGRVDTQYF.

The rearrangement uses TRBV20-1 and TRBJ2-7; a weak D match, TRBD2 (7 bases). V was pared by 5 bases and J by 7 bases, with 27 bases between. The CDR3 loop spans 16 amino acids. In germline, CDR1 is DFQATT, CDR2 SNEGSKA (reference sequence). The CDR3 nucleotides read TGCAGTGCTGAGGGGGGGGACTACGGGCTTTTGGGGGAGCAGTACTTC. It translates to CSAEGGDYGLLGEQYF.

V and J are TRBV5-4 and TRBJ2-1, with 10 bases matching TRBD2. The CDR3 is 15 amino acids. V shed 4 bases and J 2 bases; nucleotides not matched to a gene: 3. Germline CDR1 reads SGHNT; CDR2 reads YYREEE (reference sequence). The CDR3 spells CASSTAGGPYNEQFF. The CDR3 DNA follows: TGTGCCAGCAGCACAGCGGGAGGGCCCTACAATGAGCAGTTCTTC. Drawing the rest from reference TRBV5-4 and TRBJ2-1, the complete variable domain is ETGVTQSPTHLIKTRGQQVTLRCSSQSGHNTVSWYQQALGQGPQFIFQYYREEENGRGNFPPRFSGLQFPNYSSELNVNALELDDSALYLCASSTAGGPYNEQFFGPGTRLTVL.

CDR3 DNA sequence: TGTGCCAGCAGTCTCCTCCTAGAAAATGAGCAGTTCTTC. This translates into CASSLLLENEQFF. This rearrangement joins TRBV27 to TRBJ2-1; no reliable D call. The CDR3 runs 13 residues. Trimming pared 5 bases from V and 7 bases from J, leaving 12 bases between. The germline V gene has CDR1 MNHEY and CDR2 SMNVEV (reference sequence).

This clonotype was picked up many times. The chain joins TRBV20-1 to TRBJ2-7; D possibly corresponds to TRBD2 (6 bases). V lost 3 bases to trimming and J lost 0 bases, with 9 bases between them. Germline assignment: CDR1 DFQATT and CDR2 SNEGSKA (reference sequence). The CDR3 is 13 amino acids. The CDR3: CSARDYSSYEQYF. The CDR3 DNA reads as TGCAGTGCTAGGGACTACAGCTCCTACGAGCAGTACTTC.

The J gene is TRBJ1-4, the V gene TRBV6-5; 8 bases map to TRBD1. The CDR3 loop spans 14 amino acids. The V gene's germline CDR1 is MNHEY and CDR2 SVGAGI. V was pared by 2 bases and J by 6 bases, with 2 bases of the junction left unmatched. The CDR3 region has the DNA TGTGCCAGCAGTTACGCAGGGGGCGATGAAAAACTGTTTTTT. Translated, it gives CASSYAGGDEKLFF.

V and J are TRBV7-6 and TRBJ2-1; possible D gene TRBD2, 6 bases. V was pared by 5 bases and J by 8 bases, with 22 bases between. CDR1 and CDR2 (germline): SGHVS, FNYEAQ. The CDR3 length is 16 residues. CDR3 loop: CASSLLGLAARDEQFF. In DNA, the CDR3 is TGTGCCAGCAGCCTCCTCGGGTTAGCGGCCCGGGATGAGCAGTTCTTC. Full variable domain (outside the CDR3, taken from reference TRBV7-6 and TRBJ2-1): GAGVSQSPRYKVTKRGQDVALRCDPISGHVSLYWYRQALGQGPEFLTYFNYEAQQDKSGLPNDRFSAERPEGSISTLTIQRTEQRDSAMYRCASSLLGLAARDEQFFGPGTRLTVL.

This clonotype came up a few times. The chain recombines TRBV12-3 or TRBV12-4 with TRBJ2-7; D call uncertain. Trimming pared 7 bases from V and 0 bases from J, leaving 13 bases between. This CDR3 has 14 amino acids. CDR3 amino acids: CASTLTDGSYEQYF. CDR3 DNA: TGTGCCAGCACCCTCACGGACGGCTCCTACGAGCAGTACTTC.

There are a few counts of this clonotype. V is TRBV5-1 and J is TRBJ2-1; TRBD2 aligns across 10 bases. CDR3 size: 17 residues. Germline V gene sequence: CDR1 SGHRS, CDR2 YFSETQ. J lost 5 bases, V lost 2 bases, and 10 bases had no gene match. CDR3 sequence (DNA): TGCGCCAGCAGCTTTTATCCTAGCGGGAGCCCTCACAATGAGCAGTTCTTC. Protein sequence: CASSFYPSGSPHNEQFF.

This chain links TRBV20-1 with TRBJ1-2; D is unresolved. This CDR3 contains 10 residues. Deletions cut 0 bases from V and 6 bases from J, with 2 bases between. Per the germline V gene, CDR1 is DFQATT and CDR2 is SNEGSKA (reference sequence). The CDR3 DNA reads TGCAGTGCTAGAGATAATGGCTACACCTTC. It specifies CSARDNGYTF.

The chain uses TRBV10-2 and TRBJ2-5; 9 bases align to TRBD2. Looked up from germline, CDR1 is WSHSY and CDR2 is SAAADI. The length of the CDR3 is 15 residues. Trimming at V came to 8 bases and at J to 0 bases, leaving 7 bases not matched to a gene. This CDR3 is CASLPSGGYQETQYF. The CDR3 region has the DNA TGCGCCAGCCTCCCAAGCGGGGGGTACCAAGAGACCCAGTACTTC.